This is a list of T cell receptor beta chains from one sample in a study of response to subunit inactivated influenza vaccine. TCRdb independently ran MiXCR on the RT-PCR reads; one entry per CDR3 protein. The sample yields some 640,000 distinct CDR3 sequences, 11% to 15% seen once. The specimen comprised PBMCs from blood, sampled 14 to 15 days before vaccination. The receptors derive from a man aged 45-65 years who received an inactivated influenza vaccine. Each CDR3 is given with its conserved first and last residue. A D gene is named only where the DNA matches it firmly. Size values are once, few and many counts, or a class for expanded clones, and some rows have none.

V gene: TRBV9
CDR3 length: 15
J gene: TRBJ2-1
D gene: TRBD2
clone size: few
CDR3 protein: CASSTSSGSVDEQFF
CDR3 DNA: TGTGCCAGCAGCACATCTAGCGGGAGCGTGGATGAGCAGTTCTTC

V gene: TRBV30
CDR3 length: 15
J gene: TRBJ2-3
D gene: TRBD2
clone size: NA
CDR3 protein: CAWRESGGAWQPQYF
CDR3 DNA: TGTGCCTGGAGGGAGTCGGGGGGGGCTTGGCAGCCCCAGTATTTT

V gene: TRBV24-1
CDR3 length: 12
J gene: TRBJ1-5
D gene: NA
clone size: NA
CDR3 protein: CATSDFNQPQHF
CDR3 DNA: TGTGCCACCAGTGATTTCAATCAGCCCCAGCATTTT

V gene: TRBV20-1
CDR3 length: 13
J gene: TRBJ2-3
D gene: NA
clone size: NA
CDR3 protein: CSARVGLTDTQYF
CDR3 DNA: TGCAGTGCTAGGGTGGGTTTGACAGATACGCAGTATTTT

V gene: TRBV12-3/TRBV12-4
CDR3 length: 13
J gene: TRBJ1-2
D gene: NA
clone size: few
CDR3 protein: CASTLRQGGGYTF
CDR3 DNA: TGTGCCAGCACCCTCAGGCAGGGTGGAGGCTACACCTTC

V gene: TRBV12-3/TRBV12-4
CDR3 length: 15
J gene: TRBJ1-5
D gene: NA
clone size: few
CDR3 protein: CASRPFGDGNQPQHF
CDR3 DNA: TGTGCCAGCAGGCCCTTTGGGGACGGCAATCAGCCCCAGCATTTT

V gene: TRBV6-2/TRBV6-3
CDR3 length: 14
J gene: TRBJ1-5
D gene: TRBD1
clone size: NA
CDR3 protein: CASGQLQGVPPQHF
CDR3 DNA: TGTGCCAGCGGGCAGTTGCAGGGGGTGCCGCCCCAGCATTTT

V gene: TRBV24-1
CDR3 length: 14
J gene: TRBJ2-2
D gene: NA
clone size: few
CDR3 protein: CATSDLRGSGELFF
CDR3 DNA: TGTGCCACCAGTGATTTGAGGGGGAGCGGGGAGCTGTTTTTT

V gene: TRBV5-1
CDR3 length: 15
J gene: TRBJ2-1
D gene: NA
clone size: many
CDR3 protein: CASSLELPSYNEQFF
CDR3 DNA: TGCGCCAGCAGCTTGGAACTCCCCTCCTACAATGAGCAGTTCTTC

V gene: TRBV20-1
CDR3 length: 13
J gene: TRBJ2-3
D gene: NA
clone size: NA
CDR3 protein: CSARLGGVDTQYF
CDR3 DNA: TGCAGTGCCAGGCTCGGGGGAGTAGATACGCAGTATTTT

V gene: TRBV6-2/TRBV6-3
CDR3 length: 12
J gene: TRBJ1-2
D gene: NA
clone size: many
CDR3 protein: CASSPEGVRYTF
CDR3 DNA: TGTGCCAGCAGCCCGGAGGGGGTTCGCTACACCTTC

V gene: TRBV29-1
CDR3 length: 13
J gene: TRBJ2-5
D gene: TRBD1
clone size: few
CDR3 protein: CSVGDRAPETQYF
CDR3 DNA: TGCAGCGTTGGTGACAGGGCCCCGGAGACCCAGTACTTC

V gene: TRBV18
CDR3 length: 14
J gene: TRBJ2-7
D gene: NA
clone size: few
CDR3 protein: CASSPGTPNREQYF
CDR3 DNA: TGTGCCAGCTCACCCGGGACACCTAATCGCGAGCAGTACTTC

V gene: TRBV30
CDR3 length: 13
J gene: TRBJ2-7
D gene: NA
clone size: NA
CDR3 protein: CAWSRGRIYEQYF
CDR3 DNA: TGTGCCTGGAGCAGGGGACGGATCTACGAGCAGTACTTC

V gene: TRBV29-1
CDR3 length: 13
J gene: TRBJ1-1
D gene: NA
clone size: many
CDR3 protein: CSVAEQGNTEAFF
CDR3 DNA: TGCAGCGTCGCAGAACAGGGAAACACTGAAGCTTTCTTT

V gene: TRBV24-1
CDR3 length: 15
J gene: TRBJ2-1
D gene: TRBD1
clone size: NA
CDR3 protein: CATSDGQGGKDEQFF
CDR3 DNA: TGTGCCACCAGTGACGGACAGGGTGGTAAGGATGAGCAGTTCTTC

V gene: TRBV28
CDR3 length: 16
J gene: TRBJ2-5
D gene: TRBD1
clone size: few
CDR3 protein: CASSLFRTGVRETQYF
CDR3 DNA: TGTGCCAGCAGTTTATTCCGGACAGGGGTTCGAGAGACCCAGTACTTC

V gene: TRBV7-9
CDR3 length: 15
J gene: TRBJ2-1
D gene: TRBD2
clone size: few
CDR3 protein: CASSLQSGGVKWAFF
CDR3 DNA: TGTGCCAGCAGCTTACAGTCGGGAGGAGTAAAGTGGGCGTTCTTC

V gene: TRBV11-2
CDR3 length: 14
J gene: TRBJ1-6
D gene: NA
clone size: many
CDR3 protein: CASSRAGEYSPLHF
CDR3 DNA: TGTGCCAGCAGCCGAGCGGGGGAGTATTCACCCCTCCACTTT

V gene: TRBV27
CDR3 length: 16
J gene: TRBJ2-2
D gene: TRBD1
clone size: many
CDR3 protein: CASSLLGQGYTGELFF
CDR3 DNA: TGTGCCAGCAGTTTATTGGGACAGGGATACACCGGGGAGCTGTTTTTT

V gene: TRBV20-1
CDR3 length: 14
J gene: TRBJ1-1
D gene: NA
clone size: few
CDR3 protein: CSAREGTTNTEAFF
CDR3 DNA: TGCAGTGCTAGAGAAGGGACGACAAACACTGAAGCTTTCTTT

V gene: TRBV12-3/TRBV12-4
CDR3 length: 13
J gene: TRBJ2-7
D gene: NA
clone size: few
CDR3 protein: CASSRTDGYEQYF
CDR3 DNA: TGTGCCAGCAGTAGGACAGACGGGTACGAGCAGTACTTC

V gene: TRBV7-2
CDR3 length: 15
J gene: TRBJ2-3
D gene: TRBD2
clone size: many
CDR3 protein: CASSLWREDGDTQYF
CDR3 DNA: TGTGCCAGCAGCTTATGGCGGGAGGATGGGGATACGCAGTATTTT

V gene: TRBV21-1
CDR3 length: 10
J gene: TRBJ2-7
D gene: NA
clone size: few
CDR3 protein: CASSMYEQYF
CDR3 DNA: TGTGCCAGCAGCATGTACGAGCAGTACTTC

V gene: TRBV20-1
CDR3 length: 14
J gene: TRBJ2-7
D gene: NA
clone size: few
CDR3 protein: CSATDSLVPYEQYF
CDR3 DNA: TGCAGTGCTACGGACAGTCTCGTTCCCTACGAGCAGTACTTC

V gene: TRBV20-1
CDR3 length: 15
J gene: TRBJ1-4
D gene: TRBD1
clone size: few
CDR3 protein: CSATRTGTGDEKLFF
CDR3 DNA: TGCAGTGCAACTCGGACCGGGACAGGTGATGAAAAACTGTTTTTT

V gene: TRBV4-1
CDR3 length: 17
J gene: TRBJ2-1
D gene: NA
clone size: NA
CDR3 protein: CASSQSGQGRVYNEQFF
CDR3 DNA: TGCGCCAGCAGCCAATCGGGGCAGGGAAGGGTGTACAATGAGCAGTTCTTC

V gene: TRBV9
CDR3 length: 13
J gene: TRBJ2-2
D gene: NA
clone size: NA
CDR3 protein: CANGASNTGELFF
CDR3 DNA: TGTGCCAACGGAGCCTCGAACACCGGGGAGCTGTTTTTT

V gene: TRBV6-1
CDR3 length: 13
J gene: TRBJ1-1
D gene: NA
clone size: NA
CDR3 protein: CASSGLTDTEAFF
CDR3 DNA: TGTGCCAGCAGTGGACTCACAGACACTGAAGCTTTCTTT

V gene: TRBV28
CDR3 length: 14
J gene: TRBJ2-2
D gene: NA
clone size: few
CDR3 protein: CASTRDSYTGELFF
CDR3 DNA: TGTGCCAGCACCCGGGACTCATACACCGGGGAGCTGTTTTTT

V gene: TRBV11-2
CDR3 length: 15
J gene: TRBJ2-1
D gene: NA
clone size: NA
CDR3 protein: CASTGRALSYNEQFF
CDR3 DNA: TGTGCCAGCACGGGGCGCGCCTTATCCTACAATGAGCAGTTCTTC

V gene: TRBV7-9
CDR3 length: 14
J gene: TRBJ2-7
D gene: NA
clone size: NA
CDR3 protein: CASSLAGYHYEQYF
CDR3 DNA: TGTGCCAGCAGCTTAGCAGGGTACCACTACGAGCAGTACTTC

V gene: TRBV20-1
CDR3 length: 14
J gene: TRBJ2-3
D gene: NA
clone size: few
CDR3 protein: CSAQMAGSTDTQYF
CDR3 DNA: TGCAGTGCTCAAATGGCAGGGAGCACAGATACGCAGTATTTT

V gene: TRBV7-8
CDR3 length: 15
J gene: TRBJ2-4
D gene: NA
clone size: NA
CDR3 protein: CASSLGRAWGNIQYF
CDR3 DNA: TGTGCCAGCAGCCTCGGCAGGGCTTGGGGGAACATTCAGTACTTC

V gene: TRBV7-2
CDR3 length: 14
J gene: TRBJ1-5
D gene: NA
clone size: NA
CDR3 protein: CASSPDVTAGAQHF
CDR3 DNA: TGTGCCAGCAGCCCAGACGTAACAGCAGGGGCCCAGCATTTT

V gene: TRBV5-5
CDR3 length: 15
J gene: TRBJ1-6
D gene: NA
clone size: many
CDR3 protein: CASSFSGYNNSPLHF
CDR3 DNA: TGTGCCAGCAGCTTCTCAGGGTATAATAATTCACCCCTCCACTTT

V gene: TRBV29-1
CDR3 length: 15
J gene: TRBJ2-1
D gene: TRBD2
clone size: NA
CDR3 protein: CSVERLAGGHNEQFF
CDR3 DNA: TGCAGCGTTGAAAGACTAGCGGGAGGACACAATGAGCAGTTCTTC

V gene: TRBV11-2
CDR3 length: 24
J gene: TRBJ2-7
D gene: TRBD2
clone size: NA
CDR3 protein: CASSLVLSRFGTGTSGSIDYEQYF
CDR3 DNA: TGTGCCAGCAGCTTAGTTCTTTCAAGATTCGGGACCGGGACTAGCGGGAGTATTGACTACGAGCAGTACTTC

V gene: TRBV20-1
CDR3 length: 14
J gene: TRBJ1-2
D gene: TRBD1
clone size: few
CDR3 protein: CSAAQGPSLYGYTF
CDR3 DNA: TGCAGTGCGGCACAGGGGCCGTCCCTCTATGGCTACACCTTC

V gene: TRBV19
CDR3 length: 13
J gene: TRBJ2-7
D gene: NA
clone size: NA
CDR3 protein: CASSYGPQGRQYF
CDR3 DNA: TGTGCCAGTAGTTATGGACCACAGGGAAGGCAGTACTTC

V gene: TRBV6-1
CDR3 length: 16
J gene: TRBJ1-5
D gene: NA
clone size: NA
CDR3 protein: CASSAHRDRDNQPQHF
CDR3 DNA: TGTGCCAGCAGTGCACACCGGGACCGCGACAATCAGCCCCAGCATTTT

V gene: TRBV10-3
CDR3 length: 16
J gene: TRBJ2-7
D gene: TRBD2
clone size: many
CDR3 protein: CAISVFGLAGTYEQYF
CDR3 DNA: TGTGCCATCAGTGTGTTTGGGCTAGCGGGAACCTACGAGCAGTACTTC

V gene: TRBV20-1
CDR3 length: 12
J gene: TRBJ2-1
D gene: NA
clone size: NA
CDR3 protein: CSARTDHNEQFF
CDR3 DNA: TGCAGTGCTAGGACAGACCACAATGAGCAGTTCTTC

V gene: TRBV6-2/TRBV6-3
CDR3 length: 16
J gene: TRBJ2-5
D gene: TRBD2
clone size: NA
CDR3 protein: CASSYPGLAGEETQYF
CDR3 DNA: TGTGCCAGCAGTTACCCCGGACTAGCGGGAGAAGAGACCCAGTACTTC

V gene: TRBV5-1
CDR3 length: 17
J gene: TRBJ2-5
D gene: TRBD2
clone size: NA
CDR3 protein: CASSLGGLAGDQETQYF
CDR3 DNA: TGCGCCAGCAGCCTGGGGGGACTAGCGGGGGATCAAGAGACCCAGTACTTC

V gene: TRBV5-1
CDR3 length: 13
J gene: TRBJ1-1
D gene: NA
clone size: many
CDR3 protein: CASSWGQNTEAFF
CDR3 DNA: TGTGCCAGCAGCTGGGGACAGAACACTGAAGCTTTCTTT

V gene: TRBV7-8
CDR3 length: 15
J gene: TRBJ2-7
D gene: NA
clone size: few
CDR3 protein: CASSLATAQPYEQYF
CDR3 DNA: TGTGCCAGCAGCTTAGCGACGGCGCAGCCTTACGAGCAGTACTTC

V gene: TRBV20-1
CDR3 length: 19
J gene: TRBJ1-6
D gene: NA
clone size: few
CDR3 protein: CSAPTDPGRARGRGSPLHF
CDR3 DNA: TGCAGTGCTCCTACAGATCCGGGACGTGCGAGGGGAAGGGGATCACCCCTCCACTTT

V gene: TRBV7-8
CDR3 length: 12
J gene: TRBJ2-1
D gene: NA
clone size: NA
CDR3 protein: CASESSYNEQFF
CDR3 DNA: TGTGCCAGCGAGAGCTCCTACAATGAGCAGTTCTTC

V gene: TRBV5-1
CDR3 length: 15
J gene: TRBJ2-1
D gene: TRBD2
clone size: NA
CDR3 protein: CASSFGAGVKEGRFF
CDR3 DNA: TGCGCCAGCAGCTTCGGGGCGGGAGTAAAGGAAGGTCGGTTCTTC

V gene: TRBV5-6
CDR3 length: 15
J gene: TRBJ2-2
D gene: NA
clone size: many
CDR3 protein: CASSLGQLNTGELFF
CDR3 DNA: TGTGCCAGCAGCTTGGGACAGCTGAACACCGGGGAGCTGTTTTTT

V gene: TRBV28
CDR3 length: 11
J gene: TRBJ2-1
D gene: NA
clone size: few
CDR3 protein: CASRSDGRMFF
CDR3 DNA: TGTGCCAGCAGGTCGGACGGCCGGATGTTCTTC

V gene: TRBV7-2
CDR3 length: 15
J gene: TRBJ2-4
D gene: NA
clone size: few
CDR3 protein: CASSPQGMDKNIQYF
CDR3 DNA: TGTGCCAGCAGCCCACAGGGAATGGACAAAAACATTCAGTACTTC

V gene: TRBV27
CDR3 length: 14
J gene: TRBJ1-1
D gene: NA
clone size: NA
CDR3 protein: CASRAQGASTEAFF
CDR3 DNA: TGTGCCAGCAGGGCCCAGGGCGCATCAACTGAAGCTTTCTTT

V gene: TRBV5-1
CDR3 length: 12
J gene: TRBJ2-3
D gene: TRBD1
clone size: many
CDR3 protein: CASSPDRTPQYF
CDR3 DNA: TGCGCCAGCAGCCCGGACAGGACTCCGCAGTATTTT

V gene: TRBV4-3
CDR3 length: 14
J gene: TRBJ2-1
D gene: TRBD1
clone size: few
CDR3 protein: CASSQGKGARKQFF
CDR3 DNA: TGCGCCAGCAGCCAAGGGAAGGGGGCGAGGAAGCAGTTCTTC

V gene: TRBV20-1
CDR3 length: 16
J gene: TRBJ2-7
D gene: TRBD2
clone size: NA
CDR3 protein: CSARDTSGGSSYEQYF
CDR3 DNA: TGCAGTGCTAGAGACACTAGCGGGGGAAGCTCCTACGAGCAGTACTTC